The clone carrying this T cell receptor (beta chain) was counted only a few times. The antigen is not known. The source of the sample is a study of beta chain features in type 1 diabetes. Findings and limits, study-wide: Shortening of TCRB CDR3s, moderate but significant, appeared in all four CD4+ subsets of Type 1 diabetes patients. Within the patient group, naive, central memory and Treg TCRB repertoires appeared more similar to each other than within healthy donors. Shorter templates may be favored by PCR, equally so in patients and controls.

Expressed TCRB transcripts got sequenced, as all isolated RNA was reverse transcribed. Roughly 3.6 million reads per sample were averaged for naive, central memory and regulatory samples. Produced via immunoSEQ multiplex PCR; TCRdb's table is partial and in-frame only. The top ten clones hold around 0.03% of a sample with more than 250,000 clones, roughly 22% of them seen once. One heparinised draw, averaging roughly 0.12 L, was taken per donor. This TCR was recovered from a woman between 40 and 55 years old with type 1 diabetes. Material: naive CD4+ T cells from blood.

CDR3 nucleotides: TGCAGCGTTGACCGCTACAATGAGCAGTTCTTC. Protein sequence: CSVDRYNEQFF. This rearrangement joins TRBV29-1 to TRBJ2-1; D call uncertain. Trimming stripped 3 bases from V and 3 bases from J, with 3 bases between. Looked up from germline, CDR1 is SQVTM and CDR2 is ANQGSEA. This CDR3 is 11 amino acids long.